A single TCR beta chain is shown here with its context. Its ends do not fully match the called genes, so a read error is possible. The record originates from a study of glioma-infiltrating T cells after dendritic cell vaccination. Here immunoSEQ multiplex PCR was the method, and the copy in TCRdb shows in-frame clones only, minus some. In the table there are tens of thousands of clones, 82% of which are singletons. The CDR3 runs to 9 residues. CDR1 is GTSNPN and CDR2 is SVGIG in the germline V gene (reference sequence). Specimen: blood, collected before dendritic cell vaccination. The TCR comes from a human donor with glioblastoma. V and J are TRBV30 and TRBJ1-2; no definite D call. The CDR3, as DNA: TGTGCCTGGAGTGTGCAGGATCACTTC. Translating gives CAWSVQDHF. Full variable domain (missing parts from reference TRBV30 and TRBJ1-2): SQTIHQWPATLVQPVGSPLSLECTVEGTSNPNLYWYRQAAGRGLQLLFYSVGIGQISSEVPQNLSASRPQDRQFILSSKKLLLSDSGFYLCAWSVQDHFGSGTRLTVV.